Following are 19 T cell receptor beta chains from one sample sequenced in a study of blood T cells in healthy people across ages. It was with a sample-barcoded 5' primer and a J-beta primer mix that a second PCR of roughly 6 to 11 cycles was run. Each CDR3 protein gets one entry after TCRdb re-called the 5' RACE reads with MiXCR. The sample consists of roughly 640,000 distinct CDR3 sequences, approximately 30% of them appearing once. Sequencing used blood. The origin of the receptors is a woman of 80 years or more in good health.

This clonotype was seen at least ten times. The chain links TRBV7-2 to TRBJ1-2; D is undetermined. Germline V gene sequence: CDR1 SGHTA, CDR2 FQGNSA. V was pared by 5 bases and J by 4 bases, with 11 bases between. The CDR3 loop spans 13 amino acids. CDR3: CASSHESPYGYTF. Written as DNA, the CDR3 is TGTGCCAGCAGCCACGAAAGTCCCTATGGCTACACCTTC.

The rearrangement uses TRBV5-4 and TRBJ2-3; no clear D. The CDR3 contains 11 residues. Germline V gives CDR1 SGHNT, CDR2 YYREEE (reference sequence). Trimming took 5 bases from V and 6 from J, leaving 7 bases between them. CDR3 region: CASRGWDTQYF. The CDR3 nucleotides read TGTGCCAGCAGGGGCTGGGATACGCAGTATTTT. Filled out from reference TRBV5-4 and TRBJ2-3, the complete variable domain reads ETGVTQSPTHLIKTRGQQVTLRCSSQSGHNTVSWYQQALGQGPQFIFQYYREEENGRGNFPPRFSGLQFPNYSSELNVNALELDDSALYLCASRGWDTQYFGPGTRLTVL.

The chain joins TRBV3-1 to TRBJ2-1; D is possibly TRBD2 (5 bases). The CDR3 sequence is 18 residues long. Deletions cut 1 base from V and 1 base from J, with 17 bases between. The germline gives CDR1 LGHDT, CDR2 YNNKEL (reference sequence). The CDR3 DNA follows: TGTGCCAGCAGCCAAGGATCATATACCGGGATTTCCTACAATGAGCAGTTCTTC. This sequence encodes CASSQGSYTGISYNEQFF.

CDR3 sequence: CASSRDLAGGAYNEQFF. The CDR3 nucleotides read TGTGCCAGCAGCAGAGATCTAGCGGGGGGGGCCTACAATGAGCAGTTCTTC. This chain links TRBV9 with TRBJ2-1; 12 nucleotides line up with TRBD2. The CDR3 is 17 amino acids. Per germline, CDR1 SGDLS and CDR2 YYNGEE. V trimming: 4 bases; J trimming: 2 bases; junction bases outside the gene matches: 7.

The chain has TRBV20-1 and TRBJ2-7; 7 nucleotides align to TRBD1. CDR1 and CDR2 (germline): DFQATT, SNEGSKA (reference sequence). V dropped 6 bases and J dropped 6; count of bases not matched to a gene: 14. CDR3 length: 14 residues. The CDR3 spells CSARGTAGIREQYF. The CDR3 nucleotides read TGCAGTGCCCGAGGGACAGCTGGGATTCGCGAGCAGTACTTC.

Comment on this clonotype: It may be a read error: a sequence one base away is much more abundant. The chain carries TRBV3-1 and TRBJ2-7; D is uncertain. CDR3 length: 16 residues. V was cut by 2 bases and J by 7 bases, with 21 bases left in between. Germline V gene lookup returns CDR1 LGHDT and CDR2 YNNKEL (reference sequence). CDR3 amino acids: CASSQIGRYTYNEQYF. The CDR3 region has the DNA TGTGCCAGCAGCCAAATTGGCAGGTATACCTACAATGAGCAGTACTTC.

This clonotype was recorded a few times. V gene TRBV20-1 combines with J gene TRBJ2-2; D is uncertain. V shed 7 bases and J shed 0 bases, with 12 bases lying between them. CDR1 is DFQATT and CDR2 is SNEGSKA in the germline V gene (reference sequence). The length of the CDR3 is 14 residues. CDR3 coding DNA: TGCAGTGGGGTGGGCAGGACGAACACCGGGGAGCTGTTTTTT. Translating gives CSGVGRTNTGELFF.

This clonotype came up many times. This CDR3 reads CASSPAARAYF. The CDR3 DNA reads as TGTGCCAGCAGCCCTGCGGCCCGAGCGTACTTC. The chain uses TRBV7-9 and TRBJ2-7, with D hard to call. The CDR3 sequence is 11 residues long. CDR1 and CDR2 from the germline V gene are SEHNR and FQNEAQ (reference sequence). The V and J ends lost 5 bases and 12 bases respectively, with 14 bases between them.

The count of this clonotype is one. The chain uses TRBV14 and TRBJ1-3; D might be TRBD1 (6 bases). This CDR3 comprises 14 residues. The V gene lost 2 bases and the J gene lost 4 bases, with 9 bases spanning the gap. Germline lookup yields CDR1 SGHDN and CDR2 FVKESK. The CDR3 nucleotides read TGTGCCAGCAGCCAAATAACAGGGGGAAACACCATATATTTT. It is translated as CASSQITGGNTIYF.

This clonotype was picked up many times. The chain employs TRBV5-6 and TRBJ2-5; D unclear. Germline V lookup: CDR1 SGHDT, CDR2 YYEEEE. The CDR3 is 15 residues long. Trimming took off 1 base at V and 5 bases at J, with 15 bases between the two ends. The CDR3 sequence is CASSLLTVVVETQYF. The CDR3 DNA sequence: TGTGCCAGCAGCTTGCTTACCGTGGTCGTGGAGACCCAGTACTTC. The complete variable domain, with remaining parts taken from reference TRBV5-6 and TRBJ2-5, reads DAGVTQSPTHLIKTRGQQVTLRCSPKSGHDTVSWYQQALGQGPQFIFQYYEEEERQRGNFPDRFSGHQFPNYSSELNVNALLLGDSALYLCASSLLTVVVETQYFGPGTRLLVL.

In this sample, this clonotype turned up many times. This chain connects TRBV20-1 to TRBJ1-6, with 8 bases aligning to TRBD1. V trimming: 4 bases; J trimming: 5 bases; junction bases outside the gene matches: 7. Germline CDR1 DFQATT, CDR2 SNEGSKA (reference sequence). The CDR3 runs 15 residues. The CDR3 spells CSAIRQGRNNSPLHF. The CDR3 region has the DNA TGCAGTGCTATTAGACAGGGGAGAAATAATTCACCCCTCCACTTT.

Turning to this clonotype: A much larger clone is a single base away; this may be a read error. The chain couples TRBV6-1 to TRBJ1-5; D perhaps matches TRBD1 (5 bases). Germline V gene data show CDR1 as MNHNS and CDR2 as SASEGT. The CDR3 extends over 13 amino acids. The chain's CDR3 is CACREGNNQPQHF. The CDR3 DNA sequence: TGTGCCTGCAGGGAGGGAAACAATCAGCCCCAGCATTTT.

The sample holds many counts of this clonotype. This chain links TRBV27 with TRBJ2-6, with 10 bases aligning to TRBD2. V lost 2 bases, J lost 0 bases, and 13 bases stayed unmatched. The germline gives CDR1 MNHEY, CDR2 SMNVEV (reference sequence). The CDR3 loop spans 21 amino acids. The CDR3 loop reads CASSLISPSGGTHSGANVLTF. The CDR3 DNA reads as TGTGCCAGCAGTTTAATTAGTCCTAGCGGGGGCACCCACTCTGGGGCCAACGTCCTGACTTTC. The whole variable domain, filled in from reference TRBV27 and TRBJ2-6, reads EAQVTQNPRYLITVTGKKLTVTCSQNMNHEYMSWYRQDPGLGLRQIYYSMNVEVTDKGDVPEGYKVSRKEKRNFPLILESPSPNQTSLYFCASSLISPSGGTHSGANVLTFGAGSRLTVL.

The sample holds many counts of this clonotype. The chain is built from TRBV7-2 and TRBJ1-2, with TRBD1 matching 7 bases. Per the germline V gene, CDR1 is SGHTA and CDR2 is FQGNSA. There are 17 residues in the CDR3. The J segment lost 4 bases and the V segment lost 5 bases, leaving 16 bases of the junction unmatched. CDR3 sequence: CASSVRQGPWAFYGYTF. The DNA of the CDR3 is TGTGCCAGCAGCGTCCGACAGGGCCCCTGGGCCTTCTATGGCTACACCTTC.

This clonotype turned up a few times. The J gene is TRBJ2-7, the V gene TRBV2, with a tentative D call TRBD1 (5 bases). The CDR3 loop spans 15 amino acids. Trimming shortened V by 3 bases and J by 4 bases, and 16 bases separated the two germline ends. Germline CDR1 is SNHLY and CDR2 is FYNNEI. The CDR3 sequence is CASSDGAGLVYEQYF. CDR3 nucleotide sequence: TGTGCCAGCAGTGATGGGGCAGGGTTGGTATACGAGCAGTACTTC.

A remark on this clonotype: At one of its ends the junction is not consistent with the germline gene, which may arise from a read error. The V gene is TRBV7-2, the J gene TRBJ1-2; D ambiguous. Germline lookup yields CDR1 SGHTA and CDR2 FQGNSA. The CDR3 length is 13 residues. The CDR3 bases are TGTGCCAGCAACTGGGCAGAAGGCTATGGCTGCACCTTC. It specifies CASNWAEGYGCTF.

This clonotype was seen only a few times. The chain has TRBV19 and TRBJ2-7, with D possibly matching TRBD1 (6 bases). V was pared by 6 bases and J by 7 bases, with 13 bases between. The germline V gene encodes CDR1 LNHDA and CDR2 SQIVND (reference sequence). The CDR3 totals 12 residues. The CDR3 DNA reads as TGTGCCAGTAGCGGACAGAACAATGAGCAGTACTTC. It encodes CASSGQNNEQYF.

This clonotype was counted many times. The V gene is TRBV4-2, the J gene TRBJ2-1; 7 positions match TRBD1. Looked up from germline, CDR1 is LGHNA and CDR2 is YNFKEQ. Germline trimming cut 6 bases from V and 6 bases from J; bases unmatched to any gene: 8. The CDR3 is made up of 14 amino acids. The CDR3 loop reads CASSLEQGINEQFF. CDR3 DNA: TGTGCCAGCAGTCTCGAACAGGGGATCAATGAGCAGTTCTTC.

The table lists this clonotype with a few counts. The chain recombines TRBV28 with TRBJ1-1; D gene ambiguous. The germline gives CDR1 MDHEN, CDR2 SYDVKM. The CDR3 covers 11 residues. Deletions cut 10 bases from V and 3 bases from J, with 9 bases between. CDR3 DNA: TGTGCCACCAAATCGGACACTGAAGCTTTCTTT. Protein: CATKSDTEAFF.